The 16 T cell receptor beta chains below all came from one sample that was sequenced in a study of Tregs in tolerant kidney transplant recipients (dated by TCRdb to between 2018 and 2021). This specimen's time point label, per the study, means: blood sample drawn before combined kidney and bone marrow transplant. The library was built by means of the immunoSEQ multiplex PCR assay. Entries here come from immuneACCESS through TCRdb and include only in-frame sequences with V and J called. Some clones fail to appear in such tables; in the studies checked, an unresolved V gene covers under half of the shortfall, and the cause of the remainder is unknown. A total of 100,000 to 120,000 clones appear in this sample, around 90% of them only once. 0.3% to 0.4% of the sample is taken by the ten largest. The starting material was CD4+ T cells from blood, obtained before the transplant. Receptors were obtained from a human donor who received a combined kidney and bone marrow transplant.

This clone was seen only once. The rearrangement uses TRBV5-1 and TRBJ1-2; D perhaps matches TRBD1 (6 bases). Germline CDR1 SGHRS, CDR2 YFSETQ. This CDR3 is built from 14 residues. Trimming pared 0 bases from V and 4 bases from J, leaving 10 bases between. The chain's CDR3 is CASSLADRIYGYTF. The CDR3, as DNA: TGCGCCAGCAGCTTGGCCGACAGGATCTATGGCTACACCTTC. The whole variable domain, remainder taken from reference TRBV5-1 and TRBJ1-2, is KAGVTQTPRYLIKTRGQQVTLSCSPISGHRSVSWYQQTPGQGLQFLFEYFSETQRNKGNFPGRFSGRQFSNSRSEMNVSTLELGDSALYLCASSLADRIYGYTFGSGTRLTVV.

V gene TRBV29-1 combines with J gene TRBJ1-3; 7 bases are shared with TRBD1. V gave up 7 bases and J gave up 3 bases; unmatched junction bases: 0. The CDR3 spans 11 residues. Germline V gives CDR1 SQVTM, CDR2 ANQGSEA. The CDR3 region has the DNA TGCAGCGGGGACAGTGGAAACACCATATATTTT. Its translation: CSGDSGNTIYF.

The chain employs TRBV11-3 and TRBJ2-3; tentatively, D is TRBD2 (6 bases). Trimming removed 4 bases at V and 4 bases at J, with 12 bases between. Germline CDR1 reads SGHNT; CDR2 reads YENEEA. The CDR3 extends over 14 amino acids. DNA of the CDR3: TGTGCCAGCAGCTCAGGCGGGATCTCAGATACGCAGTATTTT. It translates to CASSSGGISDTQYF. Full variable domain (outside the CDR3, taken from reference TRBV11-3 and TRBJ2-3): EAGVVQSPRYKIIEKKQPVAFWCNPISGHNTLYWYLQNLGQGPELLIRYENEEAVDDSQLPKDRFSAERLKGVDSTLKIQPAELGDSAVYLCASSSGGISDTQYFGPGTRLTVL.

This chain uses TRBV4-2 with TRBJ2-2, with TRBD1 identical over 7 bases. J lost 3 bases, V lost 3 bases, and 4 bases had no gene match. The CDR3 has 15 amino acids. The V gene's germline CDR1 is LGHNA and CDR2 YNFKEQ. The CDR3 region has the DNA TGTGCCAGCAGCCAGATAGACAGGGACACCGGGGAGCTGTTTTTT. This codes for CASSQIDRDTGELFF.

The chain carries TRBV30 and TRBJ1-2; D call uncertain. Germline lookup yields CDR1 GTSNPN and CDR2 SVGIG (reference sequence). CDR3 length: 12 amino acids. The V and J ends lost 0 bases and 8 bases respectively, with 10 bases between them. Written as DNA, the CDR3 is TGTGCCTGGAGTGTAGCCCCGCGGGGCTACACCTTC. Protein product: CAWSVAPRGYTF.

The V gene is TRBV7-9, the J gene TRBJ1-6; 7 nucleotides agree with TRBD1. CDR3 length: 17 residues. V shed 5 bases and J 1 base; nucleotides not matched to a gene: 8. Germline CDR1 SEHNR, CDR2 FQNEAQ (reference sequence). The CDR3 bases are TGTGCCAGCAGCGCCCGACAGGGCAGTTCCTATAATTCACCCCTCCACTTT. Translation: CASSARQGSSYNSPLHF.

The gene calls are TRBV28 and TRBJ2-7; tentative D call: TRBD1 (6 bases). The length of the CDR3 is 16 residues. The germline gives CDR1 MDHEN, CDR2 SYDVKM. Trimming left V 5 bases short and J 1 base short, with 18 bases between. The CDR3 protein is CASSPRPGESSYEQYF. The CDR3 nucleotides are TGTGCCAGCAGTCCACGTCCAGGGGAGTCTTCCTACGAGCAGTACTTC.

In nucleotides, the CDR3 is TGTGCCAGCAGCAAAAAGGGTCCAGCGGCGGACACCGGGGAGCTGTTTTTT. This encodes CASSKKGPAADTGELFF. The chain links TRBV21-1 to TRBJ2-2; the D segment call TRBD2 is taken from the table without a DNA check. TRBV21-1 is a known pseudogene. The CDR3 is 17 residues long.

The V call is TRBV10-2, the J call TRBJ1-1, with D unclear. V was clipped by 2 bases and J by 1 base, with 5 bases between them. The germline V gene has CDR1 WSHSY and CDR2 SAAADI. This CDR3 comprises 13 residues. The chain's CDR3 is CASSERGNTEAFF. The CDR3 coding sequence is TGCGCCAGCAGTGAGAGAGGGAACACTGAAGCTTTCTTT.

This clone was counted only a few times. This rearrangement joins TRBV30 to TRBJ1-3; D is uncertain. V was trimmed by 3 bases and J by 10 bases, leaving 10 bases between them. CDR3 length equals 11 residues. Germline V gene sequence: CDR1 GTSNPN, CDR2 SVGIG (reference sequence). CDR3 region: CAWRSAGTIYF. As DNA, the CDR3 is TGTGCCTGGAGGTCCGCCGGGACCATATATTTT.

The chain couples TRBV18 to TRBJ2-6, with 11 positions matching TRBD1. From germline, CDR1 is KGHSH and CDR2 LQKENI. The CDR3 runs to 19 residues. With 3 bases clipped from V and 3 bases from J, the junction kept 10 bases outside the gene matches. CDR3: CASSPGGQGANVGANVLTF. The CDR3 coding sequence is TGTGCCAGCTCACCGGGCGGACAGGGGGCGAATGTTGGGGCCAACGTCCTGACTTTC.

The chain has TRBV5-4 and TRBJ1-1; the match to TRBD1 covers 8 bases. Germline CDR1 SGHNT, CDR2 YYREEE (reference sequence). Germline trimming cut 0 bases from V and 7 bases from J; bases unmatched to any gene: 8. The CDR3 totals 15 residues. CDR3 nucleotide sequence: TGTGCCAGCAGCTTGGAGCGACAGGGGTTTGGTGAAGCTTTCTTT. Its translation is CASSLERQGFGEAFF.

This clone has only one observation. The chain joins TRBV14 to TRBJ2-1; TRBD2 agrees at 7 bases. CDR3 length: 17 residues. J was trimmed by 0 bases and V by 7 bases; bases with no gene match: 12. The germline gives CDR1 SGHDN, CDR2 FVKESK. CDR3: CASNARGGGLSYNEQFF. In nucleotides, the CDR3 is TGTGCCAGCAACGCACGGGGCGGGGGACTCTCCTACAATGAGCAGTTCTTC.

The chain has TRBV23-1 and TRBJ2-3; TRBD2 agrees at 13 bases. TRBV23-1 carries the ORF label, with uncertain function. CDR3 length: 18 amino acids. The V and J ends lost 2 bases and 3 bases, in that order; junction bases with no gene match: 8. The CDR3 loop reads CASSQPRLAGGRTDTQYF. For the CDR3, the DNA is TGCGCCAGCAGTCAACCTAGACTAGCGGGGGGTAGAACAGATACGCAGTATTTT.

V gene TRBV5-5 combines with J gene TRBJ1-6; TRBD1 agrees at 9 bases. The CDR3 totals 14 residues. CDR1 and CDR2 (germline): SGHKS, YYEKEE (reference sequence). Trimming at V came to 4 bases and at J to 7 bases, leaving 3 bases not matched to a gene. The chain's CDR3 is CASSKQGANSPLHF. Written as DNA, the CDR3 is TGTGCCAGCAGCAAACAGGGGGCGAATTCACCCCTCCACTTT.

This clone came up once. The gene calls are TRBV5-1 and TRBJ2-7; D is unresolved. V lost 0 bases to trimming and J lost 5 bases, with 12 bases between them. Germline V gene sequence: CDR1 SGHRS, CDR2 YFSETQ. This CDR3 contains 14 residues. The CDR3 DNA follows: TGCGCCAGCAGCTTGGCCGCCAGTGGAGACGAGCAGTACTTC. It yields the protein CASSLAASGDEQYF.